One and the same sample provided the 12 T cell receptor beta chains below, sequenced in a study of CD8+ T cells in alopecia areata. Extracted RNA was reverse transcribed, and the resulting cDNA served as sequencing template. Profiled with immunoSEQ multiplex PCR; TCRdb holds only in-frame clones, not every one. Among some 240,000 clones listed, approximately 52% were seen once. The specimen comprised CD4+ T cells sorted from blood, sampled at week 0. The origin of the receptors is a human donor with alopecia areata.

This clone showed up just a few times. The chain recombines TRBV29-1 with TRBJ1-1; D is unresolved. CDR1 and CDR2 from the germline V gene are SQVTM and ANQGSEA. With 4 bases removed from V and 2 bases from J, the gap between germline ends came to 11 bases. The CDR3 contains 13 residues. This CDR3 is CSVAGRVNTEAFF. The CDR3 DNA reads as TGCAGCGTTGCGGGGAGAGTTAACACTGAAGCTTTCTTT.

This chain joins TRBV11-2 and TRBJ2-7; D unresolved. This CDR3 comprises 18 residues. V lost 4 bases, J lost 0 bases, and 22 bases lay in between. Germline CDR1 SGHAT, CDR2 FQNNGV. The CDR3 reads CASSSGLWVAGSSYEQYF. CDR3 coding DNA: TGTGCCAGCAGCTCGGGCCTCTGGGTAGCTGGTAGCTCCTACGAGCAGTACTTC.

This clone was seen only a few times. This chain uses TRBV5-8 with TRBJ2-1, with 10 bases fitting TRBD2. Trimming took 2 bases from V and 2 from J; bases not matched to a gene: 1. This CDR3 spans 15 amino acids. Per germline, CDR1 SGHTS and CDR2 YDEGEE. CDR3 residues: CASSFGLAAYNEQFF. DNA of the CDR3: TGTGCCAGCAGCTTCGGACTAGCGGCCTACAATGAGCAGTTCTTC.

For the CDR3, the DNA is TGCAGCGTTGTGGCGGGGGGGCGTTGGGAGCAGTTCTTC. Its translation is CSVVAGGRWEQFF. This rearrangement joins TRBV29-1 to TRBJ2-1; 9 bases agree with TRBD2. CDR1 is SQVTM, CDR2 ANQGSEA, per germline. The CDR3 is 13 residues long. J gave up 10 bases and V 4 bases, and 8 bases lay outside the gene matches.

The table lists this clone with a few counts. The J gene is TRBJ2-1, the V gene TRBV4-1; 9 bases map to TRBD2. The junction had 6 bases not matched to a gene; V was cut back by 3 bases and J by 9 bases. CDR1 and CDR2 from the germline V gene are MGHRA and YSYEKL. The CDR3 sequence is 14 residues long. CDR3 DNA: TGCGCCAGCAGCCAGGCGGGGGGGGATCGTGAGCAGTTCTTC. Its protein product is CASSQAGGDREQFF.

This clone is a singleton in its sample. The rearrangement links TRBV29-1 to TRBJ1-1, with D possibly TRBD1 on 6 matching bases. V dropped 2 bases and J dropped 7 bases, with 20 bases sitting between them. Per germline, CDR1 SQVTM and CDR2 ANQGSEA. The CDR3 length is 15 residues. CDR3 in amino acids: CSVERGDTGSDEAFF. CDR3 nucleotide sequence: TGCAGCGTTGAAAGGGGGGATACAGGTTCTGATGAAGCTTTCTTT.

CDR3 sequence: CASSLRVSGANVLTF. DNA of the CDR3: TGTGCCAGCAGCTTGCGGGTCTCTGGGGCCAACGTCCTGACTTTC. The V and J genes are TRBV5-6 and TRBJ2-6; D is ambiguous. V dropped 1 base and J dropped 0 bases, with 5 bases sitting between them. Germline lookup yields CDR1 SGHDT and CDR2 YYEEEE. This CDR3 has 15 amino acids.

The CDR3 spells CASSLEVRSPTNTGELFF. CDR3 bases: TGCGCCAGCAGCTTGGAAGTCAGGTCCCCCACGAACACCGGGGAGCTGTTTTTT. V and J are TRBV5-1 and TRBJ2-2; D is unresolved. Trimming shortened V by 0 bases and J by 0 bases, and 15 bases separated the two germline ends. Germline loops: CDR1 SGHRS, CDR2 YFSETQ. The CDR3 consists of 18 residues. Combining the CDR3 with reference TRBV5-1 and TRBJ2-2 gives the whole variable domain KAGVTQTPRYLIKTRGQQVTLSCSPISGHRSVSWYQQTPGQGLQFLFEYFSETQRNKGNFPGRFSGRQFSNSRSEMNVSTLELGDSALYLCASSLEVRSPTNTGELFFGEGSRLTVL.

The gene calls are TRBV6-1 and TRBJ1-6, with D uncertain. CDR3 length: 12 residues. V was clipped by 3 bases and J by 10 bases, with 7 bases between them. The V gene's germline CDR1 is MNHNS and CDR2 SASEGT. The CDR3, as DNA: TGTGCCAGCAGTGACACTGGATCACCCCTCCACTTT. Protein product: CASSDTGSPLHF.

For the CDR3, the DNA is TGCAGCGTCCGAGGTGGGTCCACTGAAGCTTTCTTT. Translating it yields CSVRGGSTEAFF. The chain employs TRBV29-1 and TRBJ1-1; D unclear. Germline CDR1 SQVTM, CDR2 ANQGSEA. CDR3 size: 12 residues. V was clipped by 6 bases and J by 4 bases, with 12 bases between them.

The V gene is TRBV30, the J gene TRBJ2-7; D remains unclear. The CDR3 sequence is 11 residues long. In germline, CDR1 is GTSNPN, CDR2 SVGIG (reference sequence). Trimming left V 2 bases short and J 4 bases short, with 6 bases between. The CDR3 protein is CAWSSDYEQYF. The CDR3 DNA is TGTGCCTGGAGTTCCGATTACGAGCAGTACTTC.

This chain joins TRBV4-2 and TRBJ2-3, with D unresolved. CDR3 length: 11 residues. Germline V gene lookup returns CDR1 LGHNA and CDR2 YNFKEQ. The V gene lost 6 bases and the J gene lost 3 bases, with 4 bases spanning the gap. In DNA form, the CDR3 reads TGTGCCAGCAGACAGACAGATACGCAGTATTTT. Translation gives CASRQTDTQYF.